This TCR beta chain derives from a study of cytomegalovirus exposure and HLA in healthy donors (dated by TCRdb to 2015 to 2018). In terms of the full investigation: An earlier analysis of 587 of the donors reported approximately 300 Gb of sequence data and around 120 million unique TCR beta sequences obtained from 180 million or so T cells. Typing coverage differed by locus: A, B, C, DRB1 and DQB1 were typed in about 620-640 donors, DQA1 in about 500, DPA1 in over 600, and DPB1 in just under 490. High-throughput TCR immunosequencing, statistical association of individual TCRs with disease status, and machine learning were combined to predict cytomegalovirus infection status. Among almost 400 genotyped donors of the cohort, an average of around 240,000 unique TCR beta nucleotide sequences were sequenced per donor, around 18% of them non-productive. The study used immunosequencing to profile the T cell repertoires of approximately 640 subjects and linked those repertoires to cytomegalovirus serostatus. Five DR-DQ haplotypes were treated as single units for association and clustering because of strong linkage in the cohort. Class I and class II HLA loci were covered by the typing at four-digit resolution. The genetic ancestry cluster associated with self-reported Caucasian donors included roughly 84% of the approximately 430 genotyped donors. In a later genetic analysis, genome-wide SNP genotypes for about three fifths of the roughly 670 donors were used, and that subset was treated as a discovery cohort. Along with the approximately 600-subject first cohort, a separate validation cohort of approximately 110 different subjects was used. Every repertoire in the discovery cohort had been generated on one and the same sequencing platform. The later analysis used no new phenotypic data to find candidate immune exposures, relying instead on TCR beta sequences and their occurrence across donors. To decide whether each TCR beta V gene segment behaved as functional or pseudogenic, an earlier analysis of some 570 of the donors relied on high-throughput TCR beta sequencing. In a later analysis, previously published TCR beta repertoires from 666 donors were re-analyzed and high-resolution HLA genotyping was added so that TCR occurrence patterns could be studied. The study was designed to test whether signatures of past pathogen exposure could be identified by cataloging public T cell receptors. Alongside the repertoire data, information on donor age, sex, ethnicity and CMV serostatus was compiled. An early release that covered 640 HLA-typed donors contained approximately 300 gigabases of sequencing data and 75 million to 100 million unique TCR sequences. Overall results and qualifications from the work: Strong co-occurrence of HLA alleles, especially DR and DQ, made assigning TCR associations to individual alleles difficult. V-gene and J-gene trimming of TCR beta chains was associated with a missense DCLRE1C variant in a later genetic analysis, and the association was replicated in an independent cohort. The study listed 150 to 200 TCR beta chains as associated with cytomegalovirus. According to a later analysis, parvovirus B19, influenza, CMV and Epstein-Barr virus appeared linked to several top co-occurrence clusters. In a later analysis, the rate of TCR association differed among HLA loci, with DRB1 alleles having the most associated TCRs and HLA-C alleles having the fewest. A further reported finding was that TCR beta sequences accurately predicted the HLA-A and HLA-B alleles for most subjects in the first cohort. A later analysis found that HLA-associated TCR beta chains were more clonally expanded and had lower generation probabilities than equally common non-associated chains. CMV serostatus was the only immune exposure information available for the cohort. A cluster of highly shared sequence variants was judged likely to be a technical artifact of the sequencing pipeline. Specific HLA alleles were associated with roughly 16,000 TCR beta sequences at a false discovery rate of 0.05 in a later analysis. Because some donors lacked HLA typing at each locus, the association tests relied only on the typed subset. The authors suggested that the approach could potentially be generalized to other disease states and immunological phenotypes. This cohort had only TCR beta chains sequenced, and the lack of alpha or paired-chain data limited which features could be detected. Sequencing depth was assumed to be roughly uniform across donors in the presence/absence analyses, though that assumption may not hold. Correlated functional status among segregating V segments might be attributable to linkage disequilibrium, but an unknown experimental factor could not be ruled out. While some public TCRs were present in many individuals, most TCR sequences turned up only very rarely across donors. Three of the identified cytomegalovirus-associated TCR beta chains were confirmed in vitro to be specific for cytomegalovirus antigens. In both the original and validation cohorts, the classifier was reported to diagnose cytomegalovirus status with high specificity and sensitivity. Compared with the roughly 670-donor mean, donors in an Asian-associated ancestry cluster had fewer N-insertions in productive TCRs, according to a later genetic analysis. About 17 rarely observed V segments, including chromosome 9 orphons, were excluded from the earlier analysis of several hundred of the donors because counts were too low. In a later analysis, most CMV-associated TCR beta chains were found to appear HLA-restricted, with HLA associations seemingly driven largely by CMV exposure. Because the 87-base-pair reads could not distinguish some IMGT-functional V segments, including TRBV6-2 and TRBV6-3, those segments were excluded. Broadly in line with IMGT annotations, most TCR beta V segments showed up in productive rearrangements about 90% or about 30% of the time in an earlier analysis of several hundred of the donors.

Cut back by 10 bases and 3 bases, the V and J ends lie 9 bases apart. The germline V gene (reference sequence) provides CDR1 MNHNY and CDR2 SVGAGI. Spanning cysteine to phenylalanine, the CDR3 consists of 11 amino acids. Kept here is only the CDR3 DNA, which spans 33 bases and is read in frame from base 1. The cohort consisted of approximately 690 healthy bone marrow donors. All cohort members were sampled while nominally healthy, although unrecorded immune exposures were likely present. The donor tested CMV seropositive, placing the donor among the roughly 300 seropositive members of the cohort. Every donor gave a peripheral blood sample, and the peripheral blood mononuclear cells from that sample were used for TCR beta sequencing. The Qiagen DNeasy Blood Extraction Kit was used to extract genomic DNA from the blood cell samples. Note on this clone: There is no known antigen for this receptor. The sample holds no much larger clone one base away, and base qualities are not on file.

The method was the immunoSEQ multiplex PCR assay. For the multiplex PCR, a mixture combining 60 forward primers for TCR Vbeta segments and 13 reverse primers for TCR Jbeta segments was used. Amplification of the CDR3 region of rearranged TCR beta genes was performed with a multiplex PCR assay on genomic DNA. The amplified TCR beta libraries were sequenced on the Illumina HiSeq System as 87-base-pair reads. Per the source publication's procedure: Across the 500 to 700 repertoires, a later analysis counted around 80 million unique TCR beta chains, 9 million to 14 million of which were shared by at least two donors. Raw reads were error-corrected and collapsed into unique sequences with a nearest-neighbor algorithm that merged closely related sequences to remove PCR and sequencing errors. CDR3 sequences were aligned to IMGT reference sequences to assign V, D and J gene segments. For a sequence to be retained, a match of at least six nucleotides to both a V gene segment and a J gene segment was required. Rearrangements were called productive when the CDR3 lacked stop codons and stayed in frame with V and J; all others were non-productive. Following IMGT convention, CDR3 was defined as the stretch from the second conserved V-encoded cysteine to the conserved J-encoded phenylalanine. The earlier analysis of a few hundred of the donors excluded sequences that lacked an unambiguous match to a single V gene segment. An earlier analysis of roughly 590 of the donors called V segments functional above 56.7% productive rearrangements and segregating when the between-donor standard deviation exceeded 5%. To diagnose cytomegalovirus status from the catalog of TCR beta chain sequences, a statistical classification framework was built. V and J gene assignment, in a later analysis, came from comparing TCR nucleotide sequences with IMGT/GENE-DB human TR gene sequences. In a later analysis, CDR3 sequences and most-parsimonious VDJ recombination scenarios were assigned using the TCRdist pipeline. In a later analysis, each TCR beta chain was defined by its CDR3 amino acid sequence together with its V-gene family, and reads without a unique V-gene family were excluded. A later analysis removed 592 highly shared, low-generation-probability nucleotide sequences to deal with suspected cross-contamination and a sequencing artifact. A later analysis calculated a clonal expansion index for each public chain from normalized within-repertoire ranks of inferred template counts. In a later analysis, generation probabilities were computed using a VDJ recombination model fitted to out-of-frame rearrangements, and the results were checked against IGoR. A later analysis scored TCR-TCR, TCR-HLA and TCR-CMV co-occurrence with hypergeometric tests, applying a repertoire-size bias correction to TCR pairs. False discovery rates were estimated in a later analysis by permuting HLA or CMV assignments 20 times. In a later analysis, co-occurring TCRs were grouped with DBSCAN, and TCRdist sequence similarity was added when clustering was performed within HLA-allele-positive subsets. Co-occurrence clustering excluded repertoires with fewer than 30,000 or more than 120,000 public chains, plus five with anomalous nucleotide sharing. TCRdb provides this immuneACCESS table in a form limited to in-frame rearrangements. Some clones are lacking; in checked studies, under half of them reflect an unresolved V gene, and why the rest are absent is not known. V and J calls and clone size are given by that table; D and trimming were obtained from the DNA. The table for this sample lists roughly 190,000 clones; around 80% of them were counted only once. The top ten constitute approximately 6.3% of the sample.

The chain uses TRBV6-6 and TRBJ2-5; TRBD1 is a weak D gene call, 5 bases matching. What was sequenced was PBMCs. The clonotype was recovered from a man in his forties in good health and CMV-seropositive. The CDR3 region reads CATSREETQYF. The sequence in DNA is TGTGCCACTTCCAGGGAAGAGACCCAGTACTTC.